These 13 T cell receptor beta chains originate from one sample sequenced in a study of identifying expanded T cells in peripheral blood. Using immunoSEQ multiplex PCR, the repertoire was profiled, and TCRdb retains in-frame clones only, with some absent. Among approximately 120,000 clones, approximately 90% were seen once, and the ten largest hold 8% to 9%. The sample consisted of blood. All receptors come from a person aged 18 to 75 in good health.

The CDR3 nucleotides are TGCGCCAGCAGCCAAGCAACGGGACTAGCACCCACAGATACGCAGTATTTT. Protein product: CASSQATGLAPTDTQYF. The chain has TRBV4-1 and TRBJ2-3, with 9 positions matching TRBD2. The germline V gene has CDR1 MGHRA and CDR2 YSYEKL. The CDR3 runs 17 residues. V lost 1 base, J lost 2 bases, and 7 bases stayed unmatched.

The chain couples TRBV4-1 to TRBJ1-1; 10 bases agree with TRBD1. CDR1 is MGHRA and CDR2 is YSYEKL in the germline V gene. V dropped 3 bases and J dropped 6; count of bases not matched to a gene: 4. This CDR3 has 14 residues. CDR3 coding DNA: TGCGCCAGCAGCCAGGGACAGGGGAATCCTGAAGCTTTCTTT. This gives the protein CASSQGQGNPEAFF.

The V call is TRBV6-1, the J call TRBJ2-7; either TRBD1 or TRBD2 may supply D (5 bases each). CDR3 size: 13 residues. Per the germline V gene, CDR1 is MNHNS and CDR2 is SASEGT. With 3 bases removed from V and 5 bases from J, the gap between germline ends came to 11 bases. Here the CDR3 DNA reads TGTGCCAGCAGTGAGTCCGGGGCCCACGAGCAGTACTTC. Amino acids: CASSESGAHEQYF.

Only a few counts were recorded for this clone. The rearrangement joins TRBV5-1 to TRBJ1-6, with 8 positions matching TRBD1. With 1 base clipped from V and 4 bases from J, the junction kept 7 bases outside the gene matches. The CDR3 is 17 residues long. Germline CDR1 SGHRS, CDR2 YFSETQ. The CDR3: CASSLKDQGAYNSPLHF. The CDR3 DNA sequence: TGCGCCAGCAGCTTGAAGGATCAGGGGGCGTATAATTCACCCCTCCACTTT.

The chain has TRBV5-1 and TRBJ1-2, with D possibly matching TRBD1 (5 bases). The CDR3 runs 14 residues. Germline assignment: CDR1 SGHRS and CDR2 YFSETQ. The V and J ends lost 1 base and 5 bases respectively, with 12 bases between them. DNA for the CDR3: TGCGCCAGCAGCTTGAACGTGGGACCTTATGGCTACACCTTC. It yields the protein CASSLNVGPYGYTF.

The CDR3 loop is CAIHLGTEAFF. The CDR3 DNA sequence: TGTGCCATACATCTAGGCACTGAAGCTTTCTTT. The rearrangement uses TRBV28 and TRBJ1-1; D is undetermined. Trimming left V 10 bases short and J 4 bases short, with 10 bases between. Germline V lookup: CDR1 MDHEN, CDR2 SYDVKM. This CDR3 is 11 amino acids long.

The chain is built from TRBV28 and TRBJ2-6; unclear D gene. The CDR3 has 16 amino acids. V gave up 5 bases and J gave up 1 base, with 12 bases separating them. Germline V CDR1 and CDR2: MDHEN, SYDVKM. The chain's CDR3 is CASSTPGRSGANVLTF. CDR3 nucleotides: TGTGCCAGCAGTACACCGGGCAGGTCTGGGGCCAACGTCCTGACTTTC.

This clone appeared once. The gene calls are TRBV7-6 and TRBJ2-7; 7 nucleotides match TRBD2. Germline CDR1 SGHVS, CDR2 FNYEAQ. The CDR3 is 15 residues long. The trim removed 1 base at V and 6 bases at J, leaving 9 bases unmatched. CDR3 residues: CASSLGGGLTSEQYF. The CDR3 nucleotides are TGTGCCAGCAGCTTAGGGGGGGGACTAACCTCCGAGCAGTACTTC. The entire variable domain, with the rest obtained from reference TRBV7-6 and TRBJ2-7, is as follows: GAGVSQSPRYKVTKRGQDVALRCDPISGHVSLYWYRQALGQGPEFLTYFNYEAQQDKSGLPNDRFSAERPEGSISTLTIQRTEQRDSAMYRCASSLGGGLTSEQYFGPGTRLTVT.

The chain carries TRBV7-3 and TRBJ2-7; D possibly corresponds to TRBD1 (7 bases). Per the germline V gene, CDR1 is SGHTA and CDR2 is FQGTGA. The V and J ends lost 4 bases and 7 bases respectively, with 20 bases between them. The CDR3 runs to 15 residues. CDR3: CASSSTGQSRGEQYF. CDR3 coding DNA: TGTGCCAGCAGCTCTACGGGACAGTCCCGGGGGGAGCAGTACTTC.

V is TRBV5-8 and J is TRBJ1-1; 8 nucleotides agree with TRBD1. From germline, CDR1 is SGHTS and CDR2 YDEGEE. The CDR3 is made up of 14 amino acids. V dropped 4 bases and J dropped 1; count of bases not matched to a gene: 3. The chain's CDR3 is CASSMDRENTEAFF. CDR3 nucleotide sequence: TGTGCCAGCAGCATGGACAGGGAGAACACTGAAGCTTTCTTT.

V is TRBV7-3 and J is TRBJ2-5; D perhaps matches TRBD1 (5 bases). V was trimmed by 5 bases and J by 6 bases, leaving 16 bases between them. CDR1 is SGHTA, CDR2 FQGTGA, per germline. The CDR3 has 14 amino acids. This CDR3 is CASSPAQGSKTQYF. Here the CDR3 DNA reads TGTGCCAGCAGCCCCGCGCAGGGTTCGAAGACCCAGTACTTC. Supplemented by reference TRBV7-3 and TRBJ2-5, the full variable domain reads GAGVSQTPSNKVTEKGKYVELRCDPISGHTALYWYRQSLGQGPEFLIYFQGTGAADDSGLPNDRFFAVRPEGSVSTLKIQRTERGDSAVYLCASSPAQGSKTQYFGPGTRLLVL.

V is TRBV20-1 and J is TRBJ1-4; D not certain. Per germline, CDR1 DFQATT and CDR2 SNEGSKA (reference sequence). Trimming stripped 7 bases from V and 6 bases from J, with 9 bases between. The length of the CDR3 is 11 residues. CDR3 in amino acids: CSGWIDEKLFF. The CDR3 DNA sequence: TGCAGTGGATGGATCGATGAAAAACTGTTTTTT.

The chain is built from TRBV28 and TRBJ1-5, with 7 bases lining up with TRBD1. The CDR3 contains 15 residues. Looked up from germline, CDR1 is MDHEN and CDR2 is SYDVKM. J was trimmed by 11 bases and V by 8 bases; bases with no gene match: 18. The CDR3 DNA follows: TGTGCCAGCGATCTTGGAGGGACAGATTTTCAATCCCAGCATTTT. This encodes CASDLGGTDFQSQHF.